These 18 T cell receptor beta chains were all obtained from the same sample, sequenced in a study of STAT5B mutations in CD4+ large granular lymphocyte leukemia. TCRdb's copy holds only in-frame clones and misses some; the assay was immunoSEQ multiplex PCR. Here the sample spans under 40,000 clones, less than 80% being singletons. The sample consisted of CD4+ T cells from blood buffy coats. The receptors here all came from a human donor in good health.

V and J are TRBV5-1 and TRBJ2-1, with a weak D call TRBD2 (6 bases). The germline V gene encodes CDR1 SGHRS and CDR2 YFSETQ. The ends were cut back, 4 bases at V and 4 bases at J, with 18 bases in the middle. This CDR3 region has 16 residues. The CDR3 spells CASSNPRDSLYNEQFF. The CDR3 DNA sequence: TGCGCCAGCAGCAACCCCCGGGACTCGTTATACAATGAGCAGTTCTTC.

This clone appeared once. This chain joins TRBV5-4 and TRBJ2-7; 10 nucleotides agree with TRBD1. The V gene end was trimmed by 4 bases and the J gene end by 5 bases; junction bases not matched to a gene: 3. Germline assignment: CDR1 SGHNT and CDR2 YYREEE (reference sequence). The CDR3 has 13 residues. CDR3 residues: CASSGGTGDEQYF. CDR3 DNA: TGTGCCAGCAGCGGGGGGACAGGGGACGAGCAGTACTTC.

The DNA of the CDR3 is TGTGCCAGCTCGCTACCGGGACAGGGGGTGGATACGCAGTATTTT. Amino acids: CASSLPGQGVDTQYF. This chain uses TRBV18 with TRBJ2-3, with 11 bases fitting TRBD1. The CDR3 contains 15 residues. V was clipped by 6 bases and J by 6 bases; unmatched bases: 8. Per the germline V gene, CDR1 is KGHSH and CDR2 is LQKENI.

This chain links TRBV28 with TRBJ2-7; TRBD1 matches at 7 bases. Germline V gene lookup returns CDR1 MDHEN and CDR2 SYDVKM. Trimming took 7 bases from V and 2 from J; bases not matched to a gene: 8. The CDR3 length is 14 residues. In DNA, the CDR3 is TGTGCCAGCAAAACGTGGGACAGCCCCTACGAGCAGTACTTC. Protein sequence: CASKTWDSPYEQYF.

This rearrangement joins TRBV27 to TRBJ2-5; the D gene is possibly TRBD2 (5 bases). The CDR3 is made up of 12 amino acids. In germline, CDR1 is MNHEY, CDR2 SMNVEV (reference sequence). V was pared by 8 bases and J by 9 bases, with 16 bases between. CDR3: CASPHLRRAQYF. The CDR3 coding sequence is TGTGCCAGCCCCCACTTACGGCGGGCCCAGTACTTC.

This clone has more than one count but fewer than ten. The DNA of the CDR3 is TGTGCCAGCAGTTTAAGGGCGGGGGGCTACACCTTC. Protein: CASSLRAGGYTF. The V gene is TRBV28, the J gene TRBJ1-2, with D unclear. CDR3 length: 12 residues. V lost 2 bases, J lost 8 bases, and 9 bases lay in between. Germline-derived CDR1 and CDR2 are MDHEN and SYDVKM.

This clone was seen only once. The J gene is TRBJ2-7, the V gene TRBV5-6; D remains ambiguous. The V and J ends lost 0 bases and 0 bases respectively, with 13 bases between them. CDR1 is SGHDT and CDR2 is YYEEEE in the germline V gene. The CDR3 spans 16 residues. This chain's CDR3 is CASSLGFSLRSYEQYF. The CDR3 region has the DNA TGTGCCAGCAGCTTGGGGTTCAGCTTACGCTCCTACGAGCAGTACTTC.

The V call is TRBV5-1, the J call TRBJ2-7; 7 bases align to TRBD1. Germline values: CDR1 SGHRS, CDR2 YFSETQ. V trimming: 3 bases; J trimming: 0 bases; junction bases outside the gene matches: 3. The CDR3 extends over 14 amino acids. For the CDR3, the DNA is TGCGCCAGCAGCTCACGGGACAGCTCCTACGAGCAGTACTTC. Translation gives CASSSRDSSYEQYF. Supplemented by reference TRBV5-1 and TRBJ2-7, the full variable domain reads KAGVTQTPRYLIKTRGQQVTLSCSPISGHRSVSWYQQTPGQGLQFLFEYFSETQRNKGNFPGRFSGRQFSNSRSEMNVSTLELGDSALYLCASSSRDSSYEQYFGPGTRLTVT.

The genes are TRBV9 and TRBJ2-3; a possible D gene is TRBD2 (6 bases). Germline-derived CDR1 and CDR2 are SGDLS and YYNGEE. V lost 4 bases and J lost 4, with 16 bases in between. This CDR3 is 15 amino acids long. The chain's CDR3 is CASSPLLANADTQYF. DNA of the CDR3: TGTGCCAGCAGCCCACTTCTAGCGAACGCAGATACGCAGTATTTT.

The V gene is TRBV4-3, the J gene TRBJ2-1; 7 bases are a match to TRBD1. Per germline, CDR1 LGHNA and CDR2 YSLEER. The CDR3 has 16 amino acids. With V trimmed by 4 bases and J by 1 base, 7 bases remained unmatched. CDR3: CASSRTSGQSYNEQFF. Here the CDR3 DNA reads TGCGCCAGCAGCCGCACGTCGGGACAGTCCTACAATGAGCAGTTCTTC.

This chain connects TRBV19 to TRBJ2-1, with D perhaps assigned TRBD1 or TRBD2 (5 bases each). V lost 3 bases and J 0 bases, leaving 12 bases between the germline ends. Germline V lookup: CDR1 LNHDA, CDR2 SQIVND (reference sequence). CDR3 length: 16 residues. CDR3 bases: TGTGCCAGTAGTATCCGAGGGACGACCTCCTACAATGAGCAGTTCTTC. It translates to CASSIRGTTSYNEQFF. Looking up the rest from reference TRBV19 and TRBJ2-1 gives the full variable domain: DGGITQSPKYLFRKEGQNVTLSCEQNLNHDAMYWYRQDPGQGLRLIYYSQIVNDFQKGDIAEGYSVSREKKESFPLTVTSAQKNPTAFYLCASSIRGTTSYNEQFFGPGTRLTVL.

The chain employs TRBV6-6 and TRBJ2-7, with D perhaps matching TRBD1 or TRBD2 (6 bases each). The germline V gene encodes CDR1 MNHNY and CDR2 SVGAGI (reference sequence). The CDR3 contains 16 residues. V shed 6 bases and J shed 4 bases, with 22 bases lying between them. CDR3 DNA: TGTGCCAGCAGGCAGAGCTCGGGCGGGACACAATACGAGCAGTACTTC. Translating it yields CASRQSSGGTQYEQYF.

CDR3 sequence: CASSPRDPQSSYEQYF. The CDR3 nucleotides read TGTGCCAGCTCACCGAGGGACCCGCAGAGCTCCTACGAGCAGTACTTC. The chain has TRBV18 and TRBJ2-7, with D perhaps assigned TRBD1 or TRBD2 (5 bases each). This CDR3 contains 16 residues. Germline V lookup: CDR1 KGHSH, CDR2 LQKENI. The V and J ends lost 3 bases and 0 bases respectively, with 15 bases between them.

This chain joins TRBV9 and TRBJ2-1, with 14 nucleotides matching TRBD2. J was trimmed by 8 bases and V by 3 bases; bases with no gene match: 10. The CDR3 extends over 17 amino acids. The V gene's germline CDR1 is SGDLS and CDR2 YYNGEE. The CDR3 loop is CASSARPPGLAGDEQFF. The CDR3 DNA reads TGTGCCAGCAGCGCCCGACCCCCGGGACTAGCGGGGGATGAGCAGTTCTTC.

This chain links TRBV19 with TRBJ1-1, with D tentatively TRBD1 (6 bases). Germline V gene data show CDR1 as LNHDA and CDR2 as SQIVND (reference sequence). This CDR3 contains 13 residues. V was cut by 10 bases and J by 0 bases, with 12 bases left in between. The CDR3 loop is CATVQGLNTEAFF. CDR3 DNA sequence: TGTGCCACCGTTCAGGGGTTGAACACTGAAGCTTTCTTT.

V usage is TRBV7-8 and J usage is TRBJ2-5; D is perhaps TRBD2 (6 bases). V was clipped by 5 bases and J by 2 bases, with 15 bases between them. Per the germline V gene, CDR1 is SGHVS and CDR2 is FQNEAQ. The CDR3 totals 15 residues. The CDR3 region is CASSNPARGQETQYF. CDR3 DNA sequence: TGTGCCAGCAGCAACCCCGCCCGGGGGCAAGAGACCCAGTACTTC.

The CDR3 bases are TGCGCCAGCGCGGACAGGGGATCGGGAGAGACCCAGTACTTC. It yields the protein CASADRGSGETQYF. This chain connects TRBV5-1 to TRBJ2-5, with 9 bases aligning to TRBD1. Trimming removed 7 bases from V and 4 bases from J; junction bases left unmatched: 8. Germline V CDR1 and CDR2: SGHRS, YFSETQ. The CDR3 has 14 residues.

The chain employs TRBV7-2 and TRBJ2-2; 11 nucleotides align to TRBD2. The CDR3 is 15 amino acids. V shed 4 bases, J shed 3 bases, and the junction held 1 base outside the gene matches. Germline CDR1 reads SGHTA; CDR2 reads FQGNSA. The CDR3 DNA is TGTGCCAGCAGCTCTAGCGGGGGGTACACCGGGGAGCTGTTTTTT. It yields the protein CASSSSGGYTGELFF.